The next 8 T cell receptor beta chains were all read from a single sample in a study of vaccination and CD4 T cells after COVID-19. For these TCRs, the target antigens are not known. The Oncomine TCR Beta short-read assay was what sequenced the DNA obtained from cultured CD4+ T cells. In TCRdb, the PCR reads were re-called with MiXCR into one record per CDR3 protein. Counted here are thousands of distinct CDR3 sequences, about 41% occurring once; the ten biggest clones make up approximately 37%. Treatment of the sample: approximately 10-day PBMC culture with coronavirus spike peptide pools or control peptides (ViraFEST assay). Harvesting of the unexposed donor's CD4+ T cells predated the COVID-19 pandemic (2011-2018). Sequencing was carried out using CD4+ T cells from blood, cultured in vitro. These receptors were collected from a human donor in good health.

The chain links TRBV7-9 to TRBJ2-3, with 12 nucleotides matching TRBD1. This CDR3 spans 16 amino acids. The trim removed 1 base at V and 4 bases at J, leaving 3 bases unmatched. From germline, CDR1 is SEHNR and CDR2 FQNEAQ (reference sequence). CDR3 sequence (DNA): TGTGCCAGCAGCTTAGGGGACAGGGGGCTCGCAGATACGCAGTATTTT. Its protein is CASSLGDRGLADTQYF.

This clonotype has just a few counts. The V and J genes are TRBV20-1 and TRBJ2-7; 7 bases map to TRBD1. The J segment lost 9 bases and the V segment lost 6 bases, leaving 17 bases of the junction unmatched. CDR1 and CDR2 from the germline V gene are DFQATT and SNEGSKA (reference sequence). There are 14 residues in the CDR3. CDR3 protein: CSATRQGGPLGQYF. The CDR3 region has the DNA TGCAGTGCAACCCGACAGGGTGGGCCACTAGGGCAGTACTTC.

This clonotype was seen only a few times. The chain combines TRBV7-2 with TRBJ2-1; weak D call: TRBD1 (5 bases). Germline V lookup: CDR1 SGHTA, CDR2 FQGNSA. Deletions cut 2 bases from V and 2 bases from J, with 13 bases between. The CDR3 has 16 amino acids. As DNA, the CDR3 is TGTGCCAGCAGCTTAAGAACAGGAGTTACCTACAATGAGCAGTTCTTC. Its translation: CASSLRTGVTYNEQFF.

This clonotype was picked up one time. The chain joins TRBV7-9 to TRBJ1-3, with D uncertain. The CDR3 has 15 amino acids. The germline gives CDR1 SEHNR, CDR2 FQNEAQ (reference sequence). With 5 bases removed from V and 4 bases from J, the gap between germline ends came to 15 bases. CDR3 sequence: CASSPKIRAGNTIYF. CDR3 coding DNA: TGTGCCAGCAGCCCGAAGATCCGAGCCGGAAACACCATATATTTT.

This clonotype was detected only once. The chain employs TRBV28 and TRBJ2-7; maybe TRBD1 (6 bases). The germline gives CDR1 MDHEN, CDR2 SYDVKM. CDR3 size: 12 residues. V dropped 5 bases and J dropped 6 bases, with 11 bases sitting between them. For the CDR3, the DNA is TGTGCCAGCAGTGGCGACAGGTCCGAGCAGTACTTC. This gives the protein CASSGDRSEQYF.

This chain uses TRBV7-9 with TRBJ2-1; D call uncertain. The CDR3 has 11 amino acids. V lost 4 bases to trimming and J lost 4 bases, with 2 bases between them. Germline V gene lookup returns CDR1 SEHNR and CDR2 FQNEAQ (reference sequence). CDR3 DNA: TGTGCCAGCAGCTATTACAATGAGCAGTTCTTC. This translates into CASSYYNEQFF.

This clonotype was seen more than once but under ten times. The CDR3, as DNA: TGTGCCAGCAGCTTTTTCCCCCCCCATATTCGGGTGCCGACGAACACTGAAGCTTTCTTT. It is translated as CASSFFPPHIRVPTNTEAFF. The rearrangement links TRBV7-9 to TRBJ1-1; D is ambiguous. The germline gives CDR1 SEHNR, CDR2 FQNEAQ (reference sequence). Trimming removed 3 bases from V and 1 base from J, with 27 bases in between. The CDR3 has 20 residues.

CDR3: CASSSSPSSEQFF. The CDR3 DNA reads TGTGCCAGCAGCTCTTCCCCCAGCAGTGAGCAGTTCTTC. The chain combines TRBV11-2 with TRBJ2-1; no definite D call. The CDR3 covers 13 residues. The germline gives CDR1 SGHAT, CDR2 FQNNGV. Trimming shortened V by 4 bases and J by 9 bases, and 13 bases separated the two germline ends.